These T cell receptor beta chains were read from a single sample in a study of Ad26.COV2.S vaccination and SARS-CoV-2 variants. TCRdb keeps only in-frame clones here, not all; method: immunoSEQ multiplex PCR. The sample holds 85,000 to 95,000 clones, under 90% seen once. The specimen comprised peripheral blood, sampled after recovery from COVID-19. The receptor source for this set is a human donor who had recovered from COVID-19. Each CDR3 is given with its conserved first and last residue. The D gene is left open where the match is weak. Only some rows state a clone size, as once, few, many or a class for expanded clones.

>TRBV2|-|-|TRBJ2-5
TGTGCCAGCAGTGAGAGATCTCCCCCCCGAGAGACCCAGTACTTC
CASSERSPPRETQYF
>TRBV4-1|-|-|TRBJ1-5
TGCGCCAGCAGCCAAGTTGAAGGGAATCAGCCCCAGCATTTT
CASSQVEGNQPQHF
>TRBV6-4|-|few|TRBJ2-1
TGTGCCAGCAGTGATTGGAGTGGAACCAATGAGCAGTTCTTC
CASSDWSGTNEQFF
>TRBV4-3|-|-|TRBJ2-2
TGCGCCAGCAGCCCAAGTAGGGTCACCGGGGAGCTGTTTTTT
CASSPSRVTGELFF
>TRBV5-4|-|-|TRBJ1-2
TGTGCCAGCACTAAGGAGTTGTTGGGGGGCGCCCCCTACACCTTC
CASTKELLGGAPYTF
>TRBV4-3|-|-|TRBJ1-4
TGCGCCAGCAGCCAAGATCCGGTTGCAACTAATGAAAAACTGTTTTTT
CASSQDPVATNEKLFF
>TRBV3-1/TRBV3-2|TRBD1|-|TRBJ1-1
TGTGCCAGCAGCCCCCGACAGGGGAGGGCTTTCTTT
CASSPRQGRAFF
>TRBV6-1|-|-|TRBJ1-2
TGTGCCAGCAGTGAAAGAGGGCCTTATGGCTACACCTTC
CASSERGPYGYTF
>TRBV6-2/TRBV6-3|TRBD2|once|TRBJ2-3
TGTGCCAGCAGTTACGGGCTAGCGGACGTGGATACGCAGTATTTT
CASSYGLADVDTQYF
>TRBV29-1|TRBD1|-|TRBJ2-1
TGCAGCGTTGTGACAGGGTATGATGAGCAGTTCTTC
CSVVTGYDEQFF
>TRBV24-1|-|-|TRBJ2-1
TGTGCCGCAGCAGAGAGCTCCTACAATGAGCAGTTCTTC
CAAAESSYNEQFF
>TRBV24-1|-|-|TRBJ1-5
TGTGCCACCAGTGAGTTGGGACAGCCCCAGCATTTT
CATSELGQPQHF
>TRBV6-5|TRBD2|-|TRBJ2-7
TGTGCCAGCAGTTGGGAAGGAGCGGGAGTGTACGAGCAGTACTTC
CASSWEGAGVYEQYF
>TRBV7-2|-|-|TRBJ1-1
TGTGCCAGCAGCCTCGAGGTAGGGCGTGAAGCTTTCTTT
CASSLEVGREAFF
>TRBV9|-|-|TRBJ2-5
TGTGCCAGCGGGGCACTAAATGGGGGCGGGACCCAGTACTTC
CASGALNGGGTQYF
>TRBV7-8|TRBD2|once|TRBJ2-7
TGTGCCAGCATCCTAGGAACAGGGGGCTTAGCGGGAGGGCCGACCGAGCAGTACTTC
CASILGTGGLAGGPTEQYF
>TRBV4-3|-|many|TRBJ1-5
TGCGCCAGCAGCCAAGGGAGGCATAGCAATCAGCCCCAGCATTTT
CASSQGRHSNQPQHF
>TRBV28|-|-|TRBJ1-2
TGTGCCAGCAGTTTAAACAGGGTGGATGGCTACACCTTC
CASSLNRVDGYTF
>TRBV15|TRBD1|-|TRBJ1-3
TGTGCCACCAAGCCAGGGGGCCTGGGAAACACCATATATTTT
CATKPGGLGNTIYF
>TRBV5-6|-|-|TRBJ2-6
TGTGCCAGCAGCACCCTATGGGACTCTGGGGCCAACGTCCTGACTTTC
CASSTLWDSGANVLTF
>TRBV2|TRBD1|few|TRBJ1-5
TGTGCCAGCCGGGACAGTATCCATAATCAGCCCCAGCATTTT
CASRDSIHNQPQHF
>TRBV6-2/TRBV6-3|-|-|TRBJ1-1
TGTGCCAGCAGTTCACCACCATGGGGAACGGAAGCTTTCTTT
CASSSPPWGTEAFF
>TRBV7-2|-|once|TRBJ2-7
TGTGCCAGCAGCGTCACAGGGTTGGGGACCTACGAGCAGTACTTC
CASSVTGLGTYEQYF
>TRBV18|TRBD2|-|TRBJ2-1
TGTGCCAGCTCAAGACTAGCGGGAGGAGCCTACAATGAGCAGTTCTTC
CASSRLAGGAYNEQFF
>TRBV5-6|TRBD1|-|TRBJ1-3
TGTGCCAGCAGCCTTAGACAGGGGGCATATGGAAACACCATATATTTT
CASSLRQGAYGNTIYF
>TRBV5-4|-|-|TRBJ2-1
TGTGCCAGCAGCCGAGCGTCGGCCAATGAGCAGTTCTTC
CASSRASANEQFF
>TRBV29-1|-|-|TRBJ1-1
TGCAGCGTCTTACACCTCGGGGGCACTGAAGCTTTCTTT
CSVLHLGGTEAFF
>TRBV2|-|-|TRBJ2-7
TGTGCCAGGAACCTTCCCACCGGGACTCCCTACGAGCAGTACTTC
CARNLPTGTPYEQYF
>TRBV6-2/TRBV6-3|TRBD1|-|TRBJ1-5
TGTGCCAGCAGTTCTAGACAGGGAGGCAATCAGCCCCAGCATTTT
CASSSRQGGNQPQHF